This passage covers 3 T cell receptor beta chains from one sample sequenced in a study of blood T cell repertoires in COVID-19. Only in-frame clones appear in the TCRdb table, and some are missing; sequencing was by immunoSEQ multiplex PCR. This repertoire shows about 380,000 clones, 81% found once; its top ten account for 1.1%. The sequencing sample was made of peripheral blood. Receptors were obtained from a human donor with acute or convalescent COVID-19. The donor label of this sample is uncertain.

This chain connects TRBV19 to TRBJ2-3, with D unresolved. This CDR3 has 13 amino acids. Germline V gene lookup returns CDR1 LNHDA and CDR2 SQIVND (reference sequence). V shed 7 bases and J shed 0 bases, with 8 bases lying between them. The CDR3 here is CASKWASTDTQYF. Written as DNA, the CDR3 is TGTGCCAGTAAGTGGGCTAGCACAGATACGCAGTATTTT.

The chain has TRBV6-5 and TRBJ1-1, with D hard to call. From germline, CDR1 is MNHEY and CDR2 SVGAGI. Trimming took 6 bases from V and 3 from J, leaving 14 bases between them. CDR3 size: 14 residues. The CDR3 reads CASRRTGIDTEAFF. The CDR3 region has the DNA TGTGCCAGCAGACGCACGGGGATTGACACTGAAGCTTTCTTT.

CDR3 in DNA: TGCGCCAGCAGCCAGCGGACAGGCGCTTTCAATCAGCCCCAGCATTTT. This encodes CASSQRTGAFNQPQHF. The J gene is TRBJ1-5, the V gene TRBV4-1; 7 bases agree with TRBD1. There are 16 residues in the CDR3. Germline assignment: CDR1 MGHRA and CDR2 YSYEKL. Trimming cost V 3 bases and J 3 bases; bases outside gene matches: 8.